This T cell receptor beta chain was observed in a study of cytomegalovirus exposure and HLA in healthy donors. Everyone who donated was a healthy bone marrow donor. The CDR3 sequence is 12 residues long. CDR1 GTSNPN and CDR2 SVGIG come from the germline V gene (reference sequence). V shed 5 bases, J shed 5 bases, and the junction held 2 bases outside the gene matches. PCR employed 60 Vbeta and 13 Jbeta primers. The protocol was immunoSEQ multiplex PCR, while the TCRdb copy is restricted to in-frame clones and leaves out a portion. Among around 150,000 clones listed, approximately 85% were seen once. The chain employs TRBV30 and TRBJ2-1, with 8 bases fitting TRBD2. The sample was PBMCs. The TCR originated in a man aged 18 to 30 in good health and CMV-seropositive. The CDR3 spells CAWSGGDNEQFF. The CDR3 coding sequence is TGTGCCTGGTCCGGGGGGGACAATGAGCAGTTCTTC. Full variable domain (missing parts from reference TRBV30 and TRBJ2-1): SQTIHQWPATLVQPVGSPLSLECTVEGTSNPNLYWYRQAAGRGLQLLFYSVGIGQISSEVPQNLSASRPQDRQFILSSKKLLLSDSGFYLCAWSGGDNEQFFGPGTRLTVL.